The TCR beta chain described here comes from a study of Ad26.COV2.S vaccination and SARS-CoV-2 variants. As for the study in general: The study gave Ad26.COV2.S intramuscularly, once or twice 56 days apart.

Libraries were prepared by immunoSEQ multiplex PCR; TCRdb keeps only in-frame clonotypes and omits some of them. The table has about 400,000 clones, 80% to 90% seen once. V was pared by 4 bases and J by 6 bases, with 10 bases between. The CDR3 contains 14 residues. Germline V gene data show CDR1 as MNHEY and CDR2 as SMNVEV (reference sequence). The treatment denotes: 19 received Ad26.COV2.S at low or high dose, single or two shots; about five received placebo; per-sample allocation not given. Samples were taken on day 63 after the first vaccine or placebo injection. Adults aged 18-55 years in Boston included the donor.

The J gene is TRBJ1-6, the V gene TRBV27, with D uncertain. The specimen was peripheral blood, collected in a trial of Ad26.COV2.S vaccine versus placebo. The source of this sequence is a person aged 18-65 years who received the Ad26.COV2.S COVID-19 vaccine or a placebo. The chain's CDR3 is CASSSGISNSPLHF. The CDR3 DNA sequence: TGTGCCAGCAGTTCGGGGATCTCTAATTCACCCCTCCACTTT.